A selection of T cell receptor beta chains follows, all from one sample in a study of cytomegalovirus exposure and HLA in healthy donors. The assay was immunoSEQ multiplex PCR, and TCRdb's table has in-frame clones only and misses some. The repertoire holds 200,000 to 300,000 clones, with 80% to 95% as singletons. The sequenced sample was PBMCs. These TCRs come from a woman in her thirties in good health and CMV-seronegative. Each CDR3 is given with its conserved first and last residue. D genes are given only for firm matches. A clone size is listed for some rows: how often the clone was seen (once, few, many), or a class if it is expanded.

j_call | d_call | v_call | clone_size | cdr3_nt | cdr3_aa
TRBJ1-1 | NA | TRBV30 | NA | TGTGCCTGGAGTCCGGGACATGGCACTGAAGCTTTCTTT | CAWSPGHGTEAFF
TRBJ1-5 | NA | TRBV27 | NA | TGTGCCAGCAGTTTACAAGGGACCTGGAGGTCCAATCAGCCCCAGCATTTT | CASSLQGTWRSNQPQHF
TRBJ2-2 | NA | TRBV28 | NA | TGTGCCAGCAGTTTGTTTCGGGCCCCCACCGGGGAGCTGTTTTTT | CASSLFRAPTGELFF
TRBJ2-2 | NA | TRBV11-2 | NA | TGTGCCAGCAGCTTAGAGTGGGTGAACACCGGGGAGCTGTTTTTT | CASSLEWVNTGELFF
TRBJ2-3 | NA | TRBV4-3 | once | TGCGCCAGCAGCCAAGTGGTTGGCCTAACAGATACGCAGTATTTT | CASSQVVGLTDTQYF
TRBJ1-1 | NA | TRBV7-7 | NA | TGTGCCAGCAGCTTAGAGGGGGGCACTGAAGCTTTCTTT | CASSLEGGTEAFF
TRBJ1-2 | NA | TRBV28 | NA | TGTGCCAGCAGTCCCGACAGGATCTATGGCTACACCTTC | CASSPDRIYGYTF
TRBJ2-4 | TRBD2 | TRBV9 | NA | TGTGCCAGCAGCGTAGATCCTAGCGGGCCGGAAAACATTCAGTACTTC | CASSVDPSGPENIQYF
TRBJ2-1 | TRBD1 | TRBV27 | NA | TGTGCCAGCAGTTTAGGGACAGGTCCCTACAATGAGCAGTTCTTC | CASSLGTGPYNEQFF
TRBJ2-3 | TRBD1 | TRBV5-1 | NA | TGCGCCAGCAGCTTGTCGGGACAGAGCACAGATACGCAGTATTTT | CASSLSGQSTDTQYF
TRBJ2-7 | NA | TRBV13 | once | TGTGCCAGCAGCTTAGGCCGATACGAGCAGTACTTC | CASSLGRYEQYF
TRBJ2-1 | NA | TRBV5-4 | NA | TGTGCCAGCAGCTTGGATCAGGAGCAGTTCTTC | CASSLDQEQFF
TRBJ2-5 | NA | TRBV10-3 | NA | TGTGCCATCAGTGAGGGGGGGAACCAAGAGACCCAGTACTTC | CAISEGGNQETQYF
TRBJ2-7 | TRBD2 | TRBV5-6 | NA | TGTGCCAGCAGCTTCCCGACTAGCGGGAGCTACGAGCAGTACTTC | CASSFPTSGSYEQYF
TRBJ2-5 | TRBD2 | TRBV7-3 | NA | TGTGCCAGCAGCTTAAAAAGCGGAGCGGGGGAGACCCAGTACTTC | CASSLKSGAGETQYF
TRBJ2-7 | NA | TRBV5-1 | NA | TGCGCCAGCAGCCCCTACCAGGGTCCCTACGAGCAGTACTTC | CASSPYQGPYEQYF
TRBJ2-5 | TRBD1 | TRBV5-6 | NA | TGTGCCAGCAGCTCCGGACAGGGTTATCAAGAGACCCAGTACTTC | CASSSGQGYQETQYF
TRBJ2-1 | NA | TRBV20-1 | few | TGCAGTGCTAGAGTAATAAATGAGCAGTTCTTC | CSARVINEQFF
TRBJ2-3 | NA | TRBV11-2 | few | TGTGCCAGCAGCTTAGAGGGAGCCGGAGATACGCAGTATTTT | CASSLEGAGDTQYF
TRBJ2-1 | NA | TRBV5-1 | NA | TGCGCCAGCAGCCTCGCTAGCGTCCCTATCTACAATGAGCAGTTCTTC | CASSLASVPIYNEQFF
TRBJ2-6 | NA | TRBV6-5 | NA | TGTGCCAGCAGCCCGGGGGCCTCTGGGGCCAACGTCCTGACTTTC | CASSPGASGANVLTF
TRBJ2-7 | NA | TRBV11-3 | NA | TGTGCCAGCAGCTTTTCCGGGAGATTCGACGAGCAGTACTTC | CASSFSGRFDEQYF
TRBJ2-7 | TRBD1 | TRBV28 | NA | TGTGCCAGCAGTTTAACAGGGGCCAGGGGTAATCGGTACGAGCAGTACTTC | CASSLTGARGNRYEQYF
TRBJ1-5 | NA | TRBV28 | few | TGTGCCAGCAGTTTCTGGTCGGATAGCAATCAGCCCCAGCATTTT | CASSFWSDSNQPQHF
TRBJ2-1 | NA | TRBV18 | once | TGTGCCAGCTCACCACTGGAGGTCTACAATGAGCAGTTCTTC | CASSPLEVYNEQFF
TRBJ1-5 | TRBD1 | TRBV28 | once | TGTGCCAGCAGTAGACAGGGAAGCAATCAGCCCCAGCATTTT | CASSRQGSNQPQHF
TRBJ2-7 | NA | TRBV4-3 | NA | TGCGCCAGCAGCCAAGAATGGAGGGAATACGAGCAGTACTTC | CASSQEWREYEQYF
TRBJ1-1 | NA | TRBV6-4 | NA | TGTGCCAGCAGTGTTTCCGAGAACACTGAAGCTTTCTTT | CASSVSENTEAFF
TRBJ2-7 | NA | TRBV7-2 | once | TGTGCCAGCAGCGTCCGGGACGAGGGGGCCTACGAGCAGTACTTC | CASSVRDEGAYEQYF
TRBJ2-7 | NA | TRBV5-1 | once | TGCGCCAGCAGCTTGGCCTTCGGGGGAGAGCAGTACTTC | CASSLAFGGEQYF
TRBJ1-2 | TRBD1 | TRBV7-9 | NA | TGTGCCAGCAGCGTAGATAGGGGGCCGAACTATGGCTACACCTTC | CASSVDRGPNYGYTF
TRBJ2-5 | NA | TRBV11-2 | NA | TGTGCCAGCAGCTTAGAGGGGCTGTCCGAGACCCAGTACTTC | CASSLEGLSETQYF
TRBJ1-1 | NA | TRBV7-2 | NA | TGTGCCAGCAGCTTAAAGACTGAAGCTTTCTTT | CASSLKTEAFF
TRBJ1-5 | TRBD1 | TRBV6-1 | few | TGTGCCAGCAACGGTAGGACAGGGAACAATCAGCCCCAGCATTTT | CASNGRTGNNQPQHF
TRBJ2-1 | TRBD2 | TRBV27 | NA | TGTGCCAGCAGTTTAAGACTAGCGGGCTACAATGAGCAGTTCTTC | CASSLRLAGYNEQFF
TRBJ2-1 | TRBD2 | TRBV5-1 | NA | TGCGCCAGCAGCTTCCCGGGACTAGCGGGAGATGAGCAGTTCTTC | CASSFPGLAGDEQFF